The 13 T cell receptor beta chains presented below share a single source sample, sequenced in a study of cytomegalovirus exposure and HLA in healthy donors. Both 60 Vbeta primers and 13 Jbeta primers went into the PCR. Clones were sequenced by immunoSEQ multiplex PCR, and TCRdb holds only the in-frame ones, with some missing. The profile shows 150,000 to 200,000 clones, 77% of them singletons. Source material: PBMCs. The receptors were sampled from a man younger than 35 in good health and CMV-seronegative.

This chain links TRBV5-1 with TRBJ1-1; 9 bases match TRBD1. Germline trimming cut 0 bases from V and 1 base from J; bases unmatched to any gene: 1. Germline V gene lookup returns CDR1 SGHRS and CDR2 YFSETQ. CDR3 length: 15 residues. The DNA of the CDR3 is TGCGCCAGCAGCTTGGCACAGGGGGCGAACACTGAAGCTTTCTTT. It codes for CASSLAQGANTEAFF.

V gene TRBV6-5 combines with J gene TRBJ1-1; the D is unclear. The CDR3 sequence is 16 residues long. The V end was cut by 0 bases, the J end by 2 bases, with 13 bases between. Germline V gene sequence: CDR1 MNHEY, CDR2 SVGAGI. For the CDR3, the DNA is TGTGCCAGCAGTTACTCGATTCTGGCAGTAAACACTGAAGCTTTCTTT. Amino acid sequence: CASSYSILAVNTEAFF.

The V gene is TRBV7-2, the J gene TRBJ1-1; D possibly corresponds to TRBD1 (5 bases). Trimming took off 8 bases at V and 3 bases at J, with 19 bases between the two ends. The CDR3 extends over 15 amino acids. Germline V lookup: CDR1 SGHTA, CDR2 FQGNSA. CDR3 region: CASHGGGTGDTEAFF. DNA of the CDR3: TGTGCCAGCCATGGGGGGGGGACGGGGGACACTGAAGCTTTCTTT.

V and J are TRBV19 and TRBJ2-1; 8 bases are shared with TRBD2. CDR3 length equals 16 residues. After removal of 3 bases from V and 1 base from J, the junction contained 5 bases not matched to a gene. Germline loops: CDR1 LNHDA, CDR2 SQIVND (reference sequence). This CDR3 reads CASSIFGGRSYNEQFF. CDR3 nucleotides: TGTGCCAGTAGTATTTTCGGCGGGAGGTCCTACAATGAGCAGTTCTTC.

The chain uses TRBV6-5 and TRBJ2-3, with 8 bases identical to TRBD2. Germline-derived CDR1 and CDR2 are MNHEY and SVGAGI. After removal of 7 bases from V and 5 bases from J, the junction contained 5 bases not matched to a gene. This CDR3 is 13 amino acids long. The CDR3 bases are TGTGCCAGCACTTATCGGGAGGGAGATACGCAGTATTTT. This encodes CASTYREGDTQYF.

This chain connects TRBV29-1 to TRBJ1-2; 8 bases align to TRBD1. The CDR3 extends over 13 amino acids. The V segment lost 7 bases and the J segment 6 bases; nucleotides outside the gene matches: 10. The germline V gene has CDR1 SQVTM and CDR2 ANQGSEA. The CDR3 sequence is CSGAQGAGDGYTF. The CDR3 DNA follows: TGCAGCGGGGCCCAGGGGGCCGGGGATGGCTACACCTTC.

Note on this clone: Other DNA sequences in this specimen translate into the identical CDR3. This rearrangement joins TRBV6-4 to TRBJ2-3, with TRBD2 as a possible D gene (5 bases). Trimming took 6 bases from V and 3 from J, leaving 13 bases between them. Germline V gives CDR1 MRHNA, CDR2 SNTAGT. The CDR3 loop spans 14 amino acids. This CDR3 reads CASSGQGGTDTQYF. CDR3 nucleotide sequence: TGTGCCAGCAGCGGGCAAGGAGGAACAGATACGCAGTATTTT.

The rearrangement uses TRBV7-8 and TRBJ1-1; 11 nucleotides match TRBD1. Germline-derived CDR1 and CDR2 are SGHVS and FQNEAQ. J was trimmed by 5 bases and V by 1 base; bases with no gene match: 6. This CDR3 comprises 16 residues. CDR3 DNA: TGTGCCAGCAGCTTAGGACCGGGACAGGGGGGGACTGAAGCTTTCTTT. It specifies CASSLGPGQGGTEAFF.

The rearrangement uses TRBV27 and TRBJ2-2; 9 bases match TRBD1. Germline V gene lookup returns CDR1 MNHEY and CDR2 SMNVEV (reference sequence). This CDR3 has 17 residues. V trimming: 6 bases; J trimming: 4 bases; junction bases outside the gene matches: 12. The CDR3 DNA is TGTGCCAGCAGCAACTCTGGTGGACAGGGGACCACCGGGGAGCTGTTTTTT. Amino acid sequence: CASSNSGGQGTTGELFF.

This chain joins TRBV27 and TRBJ1-2, with a possible D match to TRBD1 (6 bases). Germline CDR1 and CDR2: MNHEY and SMNVEV (reference sequence). This CDR3 has 15 amino acids. V lost 2 bases and J 4 bases, leaving 14 bases between the germline ends. CDR3 sequence (DNA): TGTGCCAGCAGTTTAGGCCCCGGACAGTTCTATGGCTACACCTTC. Its translation: CASSLGPGQFYGYTF.

The V call is TRBV5-1, the J call TRBJ2-3, with 9 nucleotides matching TRBD1. CDR3 length: 17 residues. From germline, CDR1 is SGHRS and CDR2 YFSETQ. V lost 3 bases and J lost 0; bases outside the gene matches: 8. The CDR3 loop reads CASSSSGQGISTDTQYF. The CDR3 nucleotides are TGCGCCAGCAGCTCCTCCGGACAGGGGATTAGCACAGATACGCAGTATTTT.

This clone was recorded once. The rearrangement links TRBV6-5 to TRBJ1-1, with D possibly being TRBD1 (5 bases). The V gene lost 5 bases and the J gene lost 1 base, with 8 bases spanning the gap. The CDR3 is 13 residues long. From germline, CDR1 is MNHEY and CDR2 SVGAGI. For the CDR3, the DNA is TGTGCCAGCAGTGGGGGGTGGAACACTGAAGCTTTCTTT. Translating gives CASSGGWNTEAFF.

The CDR3 DNA reads as TGTGCCAGCAGCCTATATGGGACTTCAGCCCATCAGCCCCAGCATTTT. It codes for CASSLYGTSAHQPQHF. The V gene is TRBV6-6, the J gene TRBJ1-5, with D perhaps matching TRBD1 (5 bases). Germline CDR1 MNHNY, CDR2 SVGAGI (reference sequence). CDR3 length: 16 amino acids. V was trimmed by 6 bases and J by 5 bases, leaving 20 bases between them.